These 5 T cell receptor beta chains originate from one sample sequenced in a study of T cells in Graves' hyperthyroidism and ophthalmopathy. TCR beta CDR3 region amplification was performed from RNA transcripts. Primed by the HTBI set, a first-round RT-PCR was run on the TCR CDR3. Using its own MiXCR run on the multiplex PCR reads, TCRdb lists one record per CDR3 protein. Found here are hundreds of thousands of distinct CDR3 sequences, roughly 20% of them singletons; the top ten hold just under 40%. Sequencing was done on a sample of blood. These receptors all come from a man aged 45-65 years with Graves' ophthalmopathy.

This clonotype was recorded at least ten times. The chain combines TRBV6-1 with TRBJ2-5; possible D gene TRBD1, 5 bases. Germline lookup yields CDR1 MNHNS and CDR2 SASEGT. The CDR3 loop spans 13 amino acids. Trimming pared 5 bases from V and 5 bases from J, leaving 12 bases between. The CDR3 nucleotides are TGTGCCAGCAGTTATCAGGGTGGGGAGACCCAGTACTTC. Protein product: CASSYQGGETQYF.

In its sample, this clonotype was seen a few times. The chain combines TRBV7-9 with TRBJ1-2; tentative D call: TRBD1 (6 bases). CDR1 SEHNR and CDR2 FQNEAQ come from the germline V gene (reference sequence). The V gene lost 1 base and the J gene lost 4 bases, with 10 bases spanning the gap. The CDR3 length is 14 residues. CDR3 in amino acids: CASSLDDRSYGYTF. DNA for the CDR3: TGTGCCAGCAGCTTAGACGACAGGAGCTATGGCTACACCTTC.

This clonotype was counted ten times or more. The J gene is TRBJ2-7, the V gene TRBV11-2; TRBD1 matches 7 bases. The V segment lost 5 bases and the J segment 5 bases; nucleotides outside the gene matches: 9. The V gene's germline CDR1 is SGHAT and CDR2 FQNNGV. The CDR3 totals 14 residues. The CDR3 region has the DNA TGTGCCAGCAGCAGACGCCGGGACAGCGACGAGCAGTACTTC. Translated: CASSRRRDSDEQYF.

At least ten counts were recorded for this clonotype. The V gene is TRBV28, the J gene TRBJ2-7, with 7 positions matching TRBD2. With 4 bases clipped from V and 6 bases from J, the junction kept 15 bases outside the gene matches. The CDR3 length is 16 residues. Germline V gene data show CDR1 as MDHEN and CDR2 as SYDVKM. This CDR3 is CASSSPLGGGRGEQYF. The CDR3 nucleotides are TGTGCCAGCAGTTCCCCTCTAGGCGGCGGGAGAGGCGAGCAGTACTTC.

Notes on this clonotype: At one end, the junction sequence differs from germline, possibly due to a read error. The chain links TRBV13 to TRBJ1-4, with D possibly being TRBD1 (5 bases). The germline CDR1 and CDR2 sequences are PRHDT and FYEKMQ (reference sequence). There are 16 residues in the CDR3. CDR3 region: CAGSLSGLATNEKLFF. DNA of the CDR3: TGTGCCGGCAGCTTATCGGGGCTAGCGACTAATGAAAAACTGTTTTTT.